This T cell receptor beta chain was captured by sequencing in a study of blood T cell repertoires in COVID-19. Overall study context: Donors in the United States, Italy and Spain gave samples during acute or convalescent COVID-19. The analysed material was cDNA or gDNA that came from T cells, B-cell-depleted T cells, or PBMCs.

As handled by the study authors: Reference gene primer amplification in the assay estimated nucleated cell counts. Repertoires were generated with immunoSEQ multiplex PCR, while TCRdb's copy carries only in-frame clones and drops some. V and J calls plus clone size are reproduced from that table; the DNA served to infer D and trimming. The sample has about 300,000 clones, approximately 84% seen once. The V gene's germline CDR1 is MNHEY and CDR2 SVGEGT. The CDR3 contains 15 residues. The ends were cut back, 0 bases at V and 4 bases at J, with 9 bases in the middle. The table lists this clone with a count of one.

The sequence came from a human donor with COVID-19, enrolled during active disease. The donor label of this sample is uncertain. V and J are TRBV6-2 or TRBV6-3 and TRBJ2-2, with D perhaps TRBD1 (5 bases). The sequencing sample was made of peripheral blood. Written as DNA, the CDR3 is TGTGCCAGCAGTTACTCGGGAAGGGGCACCGGGGAGCTGTTTTTT. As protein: CASSYSGRGTGELFF.